These 30 T cell receptor beta chains originate from one sample sequenced in a study of blood T cell repertoires in COVID-19. Sequencing used immunoSEQ multiplex PCR; TCRdb keeps in-frame clones, though not all of them. This table has about 150,000 clones, over 80% appearing once. Sequenced input: peripheral blood. All receptors derive from a man aged 50-60 years with active COVID-19.

The chain couples TRBV2 to TRBJ1-1, with D perhaps TRBD1 (6 bases). The CDR3 is 14 amino acids. Germline values: CDR1 SNHLY, CDR2 FYNNEI. The V end was cut by 6 bases, the J end by 1 base, with 12 bases between. CDR3 residues: CASRPGQPNTEAFF. CDR3 coding DNA: TGTGCCAGCAGACCCGGACAGCCGAACACTGAAGCTTTCTTT.

In this sample, this clone turned up a few times. Other DNA sequences in the same sample also yield this CDR3. J is TRBJ1-1 and V is TRBV6-5, with a tentative D call TRBD1 (5 bases). Germline lookup yields CDR1 MNHEY and CDR2 SVGAGI. This CDR3 spans 12 amino acids. The ends were cut back, 6 bases at V and 5 bases at J, with 10 bases in the middle. In DNA form, the CDR3 reads TGTGCCAGCAGCTCAGGGCTGACTGAAGCTTTCTTT. Its protein is CASSSGLTEAFF.

The rearrangement links TRBV4-1 to TRBJ1-3; maybe TRBD1 (6 bases). The V end lost 6 bases, the J end lost 4 bases, and 16 bases lay between the germline ends. CDR1 and CDR2 from the germline V gene are MGHRA and YSYEKL. There are 15 residues in the CDR3. CDR3 nucleotide sequence: TGCGCCAGCAGTAAGGGGGGGTTGATCGGAAACACCATATATTTT. Protein sequence: CASSKGGLIGNTIYF.

The chain joins TRBV30 to TRBJ2-7; 9 bases fit TRBD1. With V trimmed by 1 base and J by 1 base, 2 bases remained unmatched. CDR1 is GTSNPN, CDR2 SVGIG, per germline (reference sequence). This CDR3 is 14 amino acids long. CDR3 amino acids: CAWSAGTGSYEQYF. For the CDR3, the DNA is TGTGCCTGGAGTGCCGGGACAGGGTCCTACGAGCAGTACTTC.

The chain is built from TRBV28 and TRBJ2-7; TRBD1 matches 9 bases. The CDR3 covers 14 residues. V trimming: 5 bases; J trimming: 9 bases; junction bases outside the gene matches: 11. Germline CDR1 MDHEN, CDR2 SYDVKM. The CDR3 here is CASSVQGAEGGQYF. Here the CDR3 DNA reads TGTGCCAGCAGTGTACAGGGGGCAGAGGGGGGGCAGTACTTC. The variable domain in full, with the rest retrieved from reference TRBV28 and TRBJ2-7, is DVKVTQSSRYLVKRTGEKVFLECVQDMDHENMFWYRQDPGLGLRLIYFSYDVKMKEKGDIPEGYSVSREKKERFSLILESASTNQTSMYLCASSVQGAEGGQYFGPGTRLTVT.

This sequence joins TRBV4-2 and TRBJ1-2; D uncertain. Germline V gene sequence: CDR1 LGHNA, CDR2 YNFKEQ. The CDR3 spans 15 residues. Trimming stripped 0 bases from V and 7 bases from J, with 15 bases between. CDR3 protein: CASSQETQVPGGYTF. CDR3 coding DNA: TGTGCCAGCAGCCAAGAAACTCAGGTGCCCGGTGGCTACACCTTC.

CDR3 in DNA: TGTGCCAGCAGCACCCCGGGACAGGGCCACACCGGGGAGCTGTTTTTT. This translates into CASSTPGQGHTGELFF. The chain uses TRBV7-9 and TRBJ2-2; TRBD1 agrees at 9 bases. Germline assignment: CDR1 SEHNR and CDR2 FQNEAQ (reference sequence). The ends lost 5 bases at V and 3 bases at J; junction bases unmatched: 7. The CDR3 covers 16 residues. Based on the CDR3 plus reference TRBV7-9 and TRBJ2-2, the full variable domain is DTGVSQNPRHKITKRGQNVTFRCDPISEHNRLYWYRQTLGQGPEFLTYFQNEAQLEKSRLLSDRFSAERPKGSFSTLEIQRTEQGDSAMYLCASSTPGQGHTGELFFGEGSRLTVL.

This sequence joins TRBV5-4 and TRBJ2-7, with 10 nucleotides matching TRBD2. There are 15 residues in the CDR3. From germline, CDR1 is SGHNT and CDR2 YYREEE (reference sequence). V was clipped by 3 bases and J by 6 bases; unmatched bases: 9. Written as DNA, the CDR3 is TGTGCCAGCAGCTCTCTAGCGGGGGCGGGGGGCGAGCAGTACTTC. It translates to CASSSLAGAGGEQYF. Filled out from reference TRBV5-4 and TRBJ2-7, the complete variable domain reads ETGVTQSPTHLIKTRGQQVTLRCSSQSGHNTVSWYQQALGQGPQFIFQYYREEENGRGNFPPRFSGLQFPNYSSELNVNALELDDSALYLCASSSLAGAGGEQYFGPGTRLTVT.

This chain uses TRBV27 with TRBJ2-3, with 14 bases that match TRBD2. The CDR3 is made up of 15 amino acids. Unmatched junction bases numbered 2, after V lost 4 bases and J lost 5 bases. CDR1 and CDR2 (germline): MNHEY, SMNVEV (reference sequence). CDR3: CASSSGTSGGDTQYF. For the CDR3, the DNA is TGTGCCAGCAGTTCTGGGACTAGCGGGGGAGATACGCAGTATTTT.

CDR3 residues: CASSHDRGSGNTIYF. Here the CDR3 DNA reads TGTGCCAGCAGCCACGACAGGGGCTCTGGAAACACCATATATTTT. The V gene is TRBV6-5, the J gene TRBJ1-3; TRBD1 agrees at 8 bases. From germline, CDR1 is MNHEY and CDR2 SVGAGI. After removal of 6 bases from V and 0 bases from J, the junction contained 4 bases not matched to a gene. The CDR3 extends over 15 amino acids.

V usage is TRBV24-1 and J usage is TRBJ1-5, with 10 positions matching TRBD1. V lost 4 bases to trimming and J lost 5 bases; unmatched junction nucleotides: 13. Germline loops: CDR1 KGHDR, CDR2 SFDVKD. The CDR3 sequence is 18 residues long. In DNA, the CDR3 is TGTGCCACCAGTGAACCTATAGTGGACAGGGGGTTTTATCAGCCCCAGCATTTT. Its protein product is CATSEPIVDRGFYQPQHF.

The chain has TRBV13 and TRBJ2-1; the match to TRBD2 covers 7 bases. The CDR3 is made up of 13 amino acids. CDR1 is PRHDT and CDR2 is FYEKMQ in the germline V gene (reference sequence). The V and J ends lost 2 bases and 12 bases, in that order; junction bases with no gene match: 7. The DNA for the CDR3 is TGTGCCAGCAGCTTAAGAGGGAGGGAAGGGCAGTTCTTC. As protein: CASSLRGREGQFF.

In DNA form, the CDR3 reads TGTGCCAGCAGCCGCGAGGAGGGAACTGAAGCTTTCTTT. This sequence encodes CASSREEGTEAFF. V is TRBV7-3 and J is TRBJ1-1, with D unresolved. This CDR3 comprises 13 residues. Trimming took 5 bases from V and 5 from J, leaving 12 bases between them. Looked up from germline, CDR1 is SGHTA and CDR2 is FQGTGA. Full variable domain (remainder filled in from reference TRBV7-3 and TRBJ1-1): GAGVSQTPSNKVTEKGKYVELRCDPISGHTALYWYRQSLGQGPEFLIYFQGTGAADDSGLPNDRFFAVRPEGSVSTLKIQRTERGDSAVYLCASSREEGTEAFFGQGTRLTVV.

This chain joins TRBV30 and TRBJ1-2; TRBD1 matches 7 bases. Germline CDR1 reads GTSNPN; CDR2 reads SVGIG (reference sequence). After removal of 0 bases from V and 5 bases from J, the junction contained 9 bases not matched to a gene. The CDR3 is made up of 15 amino acids. For the CDR3, the DNA is TGTGCCTGGAGTGTGGTTTCAGGGGGTGGATATGGCTACACCTTC. Its translation is CAWSVVSGGGYGYTF.

This chain connects TRBV7-2 to TRBJ2-1; no definite D call. The V gene's germline CDR1 is SGHTA and CDR2 FQGNSA. Trimming took off 1 base at V and 2 bases at J, with 3 bases between the two ends. CDR3 length: 13 amino acids. In DNA, the CDR3 is TGTGCCAGCAGCTTAGGCGCCTACAATGAGCAGTTCTTC. This encodes CASSLGAYNEQFF.

Notes on this clone: Other DNA variants within this sample encode the same CDR3. The V gene is TRBV6-5, the J gene TRBJ1-3, with 7 bases that match TRBD1. After removal of 6 bases from V and 4 bases from J, the junction contained 3 bases not matched to a gene. In germline, CDR1 is MNHEY, CDR2 SVGAGI. This CDR3 contains 13 residues. For the CDR3, the DNA is TGTGCCAGCAGCCTGACAGGGGGAAACACCATATATTTT. Residues: CASSLTGGNTIYF.

The chain couples TRBV3-1 (or the pseudogene TRBV3-2) to TRBJ1-1; D ambiguous. The CDR3 contains 13 residues. V was shortened by 5 bases and J by 4 bases, with 11 bases between the two germline ends. The germline CDR1 and CDR2 sequences are LGHDT and YNNKEL (reference sequence). In DNA, the CDR3 is TGTGCCAGCAGCAATGCCCCGGGCACTGAAGCTTTCTTT. Translation: CASSNAPGTEAFF.

The chain has TRBV7-2 and TRBJ2-3; D possibly corresponds to TRBD2 (5 bases). The CDR3 is 16 residues long. The ends were cut back, 5 bases at V and 2 bases at J, with 17 bases in the middle. Germline CDR1 is SGHTA and CDR2 is FQGNSA. In DNA form, the CDR3 reads TGTGCCAGCAGCGATCCCGCACTAGAGTTCACAGATACGCAGTATTTT. Protein: CASSDPALEFTDTQYF. Together with reference TRBV7-2 and TRBJ2-3, the CDR3 gives the full variable domain: GAGVSQSPSNKVTEKGKDVELRCDPISGHTALYWYRQSLGQGLEFLIYFQGNSAPDKSGLPSDRFSAERTGGSVSTLTIQRTQQEDSAVYLCASSDPALEFTDTQYFGPGTRLTVL.

DNA of the CDR3: TGTGCCAGCAGCTTATCGGCCAGTCGGGCCCGTGGAGGTACGCAGTATTTT. Translating it yields CASSLSASRARGGTQYF. This sequence joins TRBV7-2 and TRBJ2-3; D might be TRBD2 (5 bases). The CDR3 contains 17 residues. The ends were cut back, 2 bases at V and 8 bases at J, with 23 bases in the middle. CDR1 and CDR2 from the germline V gene are SGHTA and FQGNSA.

The chain uses TRBV5-6 and TRBJ1-3; the D gene is possibly TRBD1 (5 bases). Germline V lookup: CDR1 SGHDT, CDR2 YYEEEE. This CDR3 comprises 15 residues. The V and J ends lost 0 bases and 1 base respectively, with 8 bases between them. CDR3 loop: CASSLVGGSGNTIYF. Written as DNA, the CDR3 is TGTGCCAGCAGCTTGGTCGGGGGATCTGGAAACACCATATATTTT.

This chain uses TRBV30 with TRBJ1-1; D may be TRBD1 (6 bases). The CDR3 is 14 residues long. Trimming took 5 bases from V and 7 from J, leaving 20 bases between them. Germline V gene sequence: CDR1 GTSNPN, CDR2 SVGIG (reference sequence). The CDR3 reads CAWESRRGANEAFF. CDR3 coding DNA: TGTGCCTGGGAGTCACGGCGGGGGGCGAATGAAGCTTTCTTT.

This chain uses TRBV4-1 with TRBJ2-1; 10 nucleotides align to TRBD2. V lost 1 base, J lost 6 bases, and 6 bases stayed unmatched. The CDR3 extends over 16 amino acids. Germline lookup yields CDR1 MGHRA and CDR2 YSYEKL. CDR3 DNA sequence: TGCGCCAGCAGCCAAGTGTGGGCTAGCGGGGGCAATGAGCAGTTCTTC. Its protein is CASSQVWASGGNEQFF.

CDR3 region: CASSLGGPNYGYTF. CDR3 DNA: TGTGCCAGCAGCTTGGGGGGGCCTAACTATGGCTACACCTTC. The gene calls are TRBV7-8 and TRBJ1-2; weak D call: TRBD1 (6 bases). Germline V CDR1 and CDR2: SGHVS, FQNEAQ. V lost 3 bases, J lost 0 bases, and 8 bases lay in between. The CDR3 sequence is 14 residues long.

This clone was detected only once. This chain links TRBV6-1 with TRBJ2-2, with 9 bases matching TRBD2. V trimming: 2 bases; J trimming: 4 bases; junction bases outside the gene matches: 5. Germline V gene sequence: CDR1 MNHNS, CDR2 SASEGT. The CDR3 runs to 16 residues. CDR3: CASSERRGGPTGELFF. CDR3 coding DNA: TGTGCCAGCAGTGAACGGCGGGGGGGGCCCACCGGGGAGCTGTTTTTT.

The V and J genes are TRBV19 and TRBJ1-6; D is unclear. Looked up from germline, CDR1 is LNHDA and CDR2 is SQIVND (reference sequence). CDR3 size: 14 residues. V lost 5 bases and J 5 bases, leaving 10 bases between the germline ends. The CDR3 bases are TGTGCCAGTAGTCAGTACATCCATAATTCACCCCTCCACTTT. Residues: CASSQYIHNSPLHF.

This chain uses TRBV3-1 (or the pseudogene TRBV3-2) with TRBJ1-5; D is perhaps TRBD1 (5 bases). CDR3 size: 14 residues. CDR1 LGHDT and CDR2 YNNKEL come from the germline V gene (reference sequence). V lost 1 base to trimming and J lost 5 bases, with 9 bases between them. The CDR3 protein is CASSQGQGHQPQHF. The CDR3 nucleotides are TGTGCCAGCAGCCAAGGTCAGGGCCATCAGCCCCAGCATTTT.

The chain employs TRBV27 and TRBJ1-1; no definite D call. Germline V CDR1 and CDR2: MNHEY, SMNVEV (reference sequence). V lost 3 bases and J 3 bases, leaving 8 bases between the germline ends. The CDR3 has 13 amino acids. CDR3 residues: CASSFGEDTEAFF. The CDR3 region has the DNA TGTGCCAGCAGTTTTGGGGAGGACACTGAAGCTTTCTTT.

The CDR3 nucleotides are TGTGCCAGCACCTACTATCGGGCGACAGCGAACACTGAAGCTTTCTTT. Translation gives CASTYYRATANTEAFF. The J gene is TRBJ1-1, the V gene TRBV7-2, with D tentatively TRBD1 (5 bases). Germline V gene lookup returns CDR1 SGHTA and CDR2 FQGNSA. V gave up 7 bases and J gave up 1 base, with 19 bases separating them. CDR3 length: 16 residues.

The chain's CDR3 is CASTTATSGETQYF. In DNA form, the CDR3 reads TGTGCCAGCACCACCGCGACTAGCGGGGAGACCCAGTACTTC. V gene TRBV6-6 combines with J gene TRBJ2-5, with TRBD2 identical over 10 bases. Trimming took 7 bases from V and 5 from J; bases not matched to a gene: 7. The germline V gene has CDR1 MNHNY and CDR2 SVGAGI (reference sequence). The CDR3 runs 14 residues.

This clone appeared once. The chain uses TRBV11-1 and TRBJ1-2, with 8 bases matching TRBD1. CDR1 and CDR2 from the germline V gene are SGHAT and FQDESV (reference sequence). The CDR3 length is 13 residues. Trimming removed 5 bases from V and 8 bases from J; junction bases left unmatched: 7. CDR3 DNA sequence: TGTGCCAGCAGCATAACAGGGGGAAGGGGCTACACCTTC. Its translation is CASSITGGRGYTF.